This T cell receptor beta chain comes out of a study of cytomegalovirus exposure and HLA in healthy donors. The PCR used 60 Vbeta and 13 Jbeta primers. TCRdb's table, derived via immunoSEQ multiplex PCR, lists solely in-frame clones and lacks some. The sample records 80,000 to 95,000 clones, 60% to 80% being singletons. Germline lookup yields CDR1 SGHRS and CDR2 YFSETQ. This CDR3 region has 16 residues. J was trimmed by 7 bases and V by 1 base; bases with no gene match: 6. This clonotype was sampled from a woman aged 50 to 65 in good health and CMV-seropositive. V gene TRBV5-1 combines with J gene TRBJ2-1, with 12 bases identical to TRBD2. Sequencing was performed on PBMCs. CDR3 DNA sequence: TGCGCCAGCAGCTTGTTCGGCCTAGCGGGAGGGAATGAGCAGTTCTTC. This encodes CASSLFGLAGGNEQFF.